The present T cell receptor (beta chain) was sequenced within a study of CD8 T cells in ankylosing spondylitis. General observations from the study: Among TCR beta sequences, a motif of fewer than 10 highly homologous variants appeared characteristic of ankylosing spondylitis blood.

This clonotype was detected many times. The antigen remains unidentified. Quantitative 5'-RACE with molecular barcodes was used to make the TCR beta libraries. TCRdb analysed the 5' RACE reads with MiXCR anew, one entry per CDR3 protein. The sample has 150,000 or so distinct CDR3 sequences, 11% seen once. This receptor was taken from a male donor with ankylosing spondylitis or in good health (not recorded which). Material: blood, either unsorted or a sorted T cell fraction (not recorded which).

CDR3 sequence: CASSPGHFQETQYF. CDR3 in DNA: TGTGCCAGCAGCCCCGGACACTTCCAAGAGACCCAGTACTTC. The V and J genes are TRBV3-1 and TRBJ2-5, with a tentative D call TRBD1 (5 bases). The ends were cut back, 4 bases at V and 1 base at J, with 10 bases in the middle. This CDR3 spans 14 amino acids. Germline lookup yields CDR1 LGHDT and CDR2 YNNKEL (reference sequence).